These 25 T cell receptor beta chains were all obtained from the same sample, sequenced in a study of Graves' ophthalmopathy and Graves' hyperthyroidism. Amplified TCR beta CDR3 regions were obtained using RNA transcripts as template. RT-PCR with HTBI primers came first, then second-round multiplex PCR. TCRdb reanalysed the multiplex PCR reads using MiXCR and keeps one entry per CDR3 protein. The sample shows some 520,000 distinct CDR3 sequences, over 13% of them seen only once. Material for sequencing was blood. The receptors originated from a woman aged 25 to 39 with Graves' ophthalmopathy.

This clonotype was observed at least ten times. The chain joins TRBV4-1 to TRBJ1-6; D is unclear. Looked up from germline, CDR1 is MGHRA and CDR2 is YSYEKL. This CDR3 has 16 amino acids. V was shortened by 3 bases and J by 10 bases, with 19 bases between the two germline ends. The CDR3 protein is CASSHVESIGVSPLHF. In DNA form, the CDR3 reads TGCGCCAGCAGCCACGTCGAGTCTATTGGGGTCTCACCCCTCCACTTT.

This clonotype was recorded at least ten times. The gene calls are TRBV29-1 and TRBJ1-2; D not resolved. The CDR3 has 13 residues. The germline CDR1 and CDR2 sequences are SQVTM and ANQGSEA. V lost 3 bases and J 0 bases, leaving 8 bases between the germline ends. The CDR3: CSVDRDSNYGYTF. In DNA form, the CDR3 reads TGCAGCGTTGACAGAGATTCTAACTATGGCTACACCTTC.

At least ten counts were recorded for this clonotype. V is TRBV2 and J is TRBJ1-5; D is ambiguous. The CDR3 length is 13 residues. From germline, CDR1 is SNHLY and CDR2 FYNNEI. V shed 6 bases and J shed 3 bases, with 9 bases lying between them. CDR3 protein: CASRGLSNQPQHF. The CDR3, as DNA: TGTGCCAGCAGGGGATTATCCAATCAGCCCCAGCATTTT.

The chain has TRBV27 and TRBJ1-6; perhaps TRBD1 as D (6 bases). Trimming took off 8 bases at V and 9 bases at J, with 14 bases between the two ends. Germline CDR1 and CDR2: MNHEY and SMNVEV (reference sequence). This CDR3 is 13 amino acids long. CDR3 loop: CASRQGSSSPLHF. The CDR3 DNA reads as TGTGCCAGCCGGCAGGGGTCTAGTTCACCCCTCCACTTT.

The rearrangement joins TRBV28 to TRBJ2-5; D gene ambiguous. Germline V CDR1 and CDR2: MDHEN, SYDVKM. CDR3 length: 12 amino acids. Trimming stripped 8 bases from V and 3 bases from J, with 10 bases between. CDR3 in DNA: TGTGCCAGCTTTGGCGGAAAAGAGACCCAGTACTTC. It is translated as CASFGGKETQYF.

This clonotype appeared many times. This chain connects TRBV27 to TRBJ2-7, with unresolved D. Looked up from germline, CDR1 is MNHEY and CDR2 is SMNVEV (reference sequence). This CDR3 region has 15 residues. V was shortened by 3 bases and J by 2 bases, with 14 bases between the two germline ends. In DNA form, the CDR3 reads TGTGCCAGCAGTTTGAAACCTTATACACCCTACGAGCAGTACTTC. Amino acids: CASSLKPYTPYEQYF.

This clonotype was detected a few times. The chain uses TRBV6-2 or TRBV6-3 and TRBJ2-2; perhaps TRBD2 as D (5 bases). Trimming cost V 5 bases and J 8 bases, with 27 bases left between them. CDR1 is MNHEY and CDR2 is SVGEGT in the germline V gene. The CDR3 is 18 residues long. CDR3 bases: TGTGCCAGCAGTCCCACCTCTACTTACCCGGGATCTGTTGGGGAGCTGTTTTTT. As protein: CASSPTSTYPGSVGELFF.

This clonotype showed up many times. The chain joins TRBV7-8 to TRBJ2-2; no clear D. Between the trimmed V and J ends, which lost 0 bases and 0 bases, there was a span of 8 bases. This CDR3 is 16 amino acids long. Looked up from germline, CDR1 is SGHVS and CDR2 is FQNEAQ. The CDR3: CASSLAGGTNTGELFF. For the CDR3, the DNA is TGTGCCAGCAGCTTAGCGGGCGGAACGAACACCGGGGAGCTGTTTTTT.

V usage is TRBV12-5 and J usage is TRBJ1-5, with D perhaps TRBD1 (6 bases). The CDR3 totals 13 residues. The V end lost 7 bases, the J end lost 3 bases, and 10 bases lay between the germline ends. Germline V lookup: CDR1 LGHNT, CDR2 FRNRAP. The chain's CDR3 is CASATGFNQPQHF. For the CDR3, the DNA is TGTGCTAGTGCAACAGGGTTCAATCAGCCCCAGCATTTT.

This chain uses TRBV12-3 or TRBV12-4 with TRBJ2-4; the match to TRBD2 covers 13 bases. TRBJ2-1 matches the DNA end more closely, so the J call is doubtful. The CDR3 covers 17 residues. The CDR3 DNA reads TGTGCCAGCAGCCCCCCGGGACTAGCGGGACTAACCAATGAGCAGTTCTTC. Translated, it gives CASSPPGLAGLTNEQFF.

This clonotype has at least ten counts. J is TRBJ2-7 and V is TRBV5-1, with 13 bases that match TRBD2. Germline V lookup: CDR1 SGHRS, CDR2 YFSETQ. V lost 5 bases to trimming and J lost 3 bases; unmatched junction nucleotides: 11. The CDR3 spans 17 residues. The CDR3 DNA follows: TGCGCCAGCAGGTTAGGACGTGGGACTAGCGGGAACTACGAGCAGTACTTC. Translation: CASRLGRGTSGNYEQYF.

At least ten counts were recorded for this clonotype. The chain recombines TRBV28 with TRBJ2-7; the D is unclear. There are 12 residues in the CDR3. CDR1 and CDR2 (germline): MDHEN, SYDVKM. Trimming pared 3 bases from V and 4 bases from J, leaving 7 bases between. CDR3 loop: CASSLKGYEQYF. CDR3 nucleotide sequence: TGTGCCAGCAGTTTGAAAGGGTACGAGCAGTACTTC.

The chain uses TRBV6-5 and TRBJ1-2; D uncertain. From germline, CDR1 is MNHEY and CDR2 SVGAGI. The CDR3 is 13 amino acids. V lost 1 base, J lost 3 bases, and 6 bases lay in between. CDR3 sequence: CASSYLGYYGYTF. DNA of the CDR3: TGTGCCAGCAGTTACTTGGGGTACTATGGCTACACCTTC.

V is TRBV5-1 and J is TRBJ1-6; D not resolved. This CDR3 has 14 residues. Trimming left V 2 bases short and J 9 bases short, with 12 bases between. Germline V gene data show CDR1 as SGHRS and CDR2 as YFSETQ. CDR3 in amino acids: CASSFEGTGSPLHF. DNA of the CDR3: TGCGCCAGCAGCTTCGAGGGAACCGGTTCACCCCTCCACTTT.

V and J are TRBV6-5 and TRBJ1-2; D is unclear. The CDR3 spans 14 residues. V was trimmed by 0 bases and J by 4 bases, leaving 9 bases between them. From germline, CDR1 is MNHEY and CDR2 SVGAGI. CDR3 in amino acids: CASSYSIRGYGYTF. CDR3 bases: TGTGCCAGCAGTTACTCGATTCGGGGCTATGGCTACACCTTC.

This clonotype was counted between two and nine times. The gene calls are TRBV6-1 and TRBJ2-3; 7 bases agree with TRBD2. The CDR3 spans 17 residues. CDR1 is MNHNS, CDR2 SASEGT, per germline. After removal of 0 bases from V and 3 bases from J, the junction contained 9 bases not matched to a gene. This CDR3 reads CASSEAGSGLGTDTQYF. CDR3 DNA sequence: TGTGCCAGCAGTGAAGCAGGTAGCGGGCTTGGGACAGATACGCAGTATTTT.

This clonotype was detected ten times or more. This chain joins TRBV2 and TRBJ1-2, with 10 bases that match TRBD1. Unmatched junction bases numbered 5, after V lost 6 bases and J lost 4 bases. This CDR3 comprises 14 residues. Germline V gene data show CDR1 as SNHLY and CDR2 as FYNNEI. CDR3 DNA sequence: TGTGCCAGCAGGGGACAGGGGACACTCTATGGCTACACCTTC. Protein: CASRGQGTLYGYTF. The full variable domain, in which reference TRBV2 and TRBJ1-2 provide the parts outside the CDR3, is EPEVTQTPSHQVTQMGQEVILRCVPISNHLYFYWYRQILGQKVEFLVSFYNNEISEKSEIFDDQFSVERPDGSNFTLKIRSTKLEDSAMYFCASRGQGTLYGYTFGSGTRLTVV.

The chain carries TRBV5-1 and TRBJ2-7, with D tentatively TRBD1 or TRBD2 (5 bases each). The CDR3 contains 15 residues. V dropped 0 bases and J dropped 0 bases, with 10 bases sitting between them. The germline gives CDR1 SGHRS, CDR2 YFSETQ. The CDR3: CASSLVPGPSYEQYF. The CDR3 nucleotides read TGCGCCAGCAGCTTGGTACCGGGACCCTCCTACGAGCAGTACTTC.

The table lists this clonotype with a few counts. The CDR3, as DNA: TGTGCCAGCAGTAAACTAGCGGGAGGGCGAGAGACCCAGTACTTC. This encodes CASSKLAGGRETQYF. The genes are TRBV12-3 or TRBV12-4 and TRBJ2-5; TRBD2 aligns across 13 bases. V gave up 5 bases and J gave up 4 bases; unmatched junction bases: 4. The CDR3 covers 15 residues.

The CDR3 coding sequence is TGTGCCTGCATCAATGGGGGGGGCCCGAACACTGAAGCTTTCTTT. Encoded protein: CACINGGGPNTEAFF. The rearrangement links TRBV30 to TRBJ1-1; D possibly corresponds to TRBD1 (6 bases). Germline V gene sequence: CDR1 GTSNPN, CDR2 SVGIG (reference sequence). V lost 6 bases and J 1 base, leaving 18 bases between the germline ends. CDR3 length equals 15 residues.

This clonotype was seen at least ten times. The CDR3 coding sequence is TGTGCCAGCAGTTTAAGGCCCTCGGCGACAGGAAAGAACACCGGGGAGCTGTTTTTT. Amino acids: CASSLRPSATGKNTGELFF. This sequence joins TRBV27 and TRBJ2-2; D is perhaps TRBD1 (6 bases). Germline CDR1 reads MNHEY; CDR2 reads SMNVEV (reference sequence). This CDR3 has 19 residues. Trimming removed 2 bases from V and 1 base from J, with 20 bases in between.

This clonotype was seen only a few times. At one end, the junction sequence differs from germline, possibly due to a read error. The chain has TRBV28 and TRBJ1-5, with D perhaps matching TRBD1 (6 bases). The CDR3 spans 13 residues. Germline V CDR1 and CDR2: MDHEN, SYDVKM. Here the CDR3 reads CAGSGTRGQPQHF. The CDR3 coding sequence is TGTGCCGGCAGTGGGACACGGGGGCAGCCCCAGCATTTT. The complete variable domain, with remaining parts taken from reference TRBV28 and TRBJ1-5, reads DVKVTQSSRYLVKRTGEKVFLECVQDMDHENMFWYRQDPGLGLRLIYFSYDVKMKEKGDIPEGYSVSREKKERFSLILESASTNQTSMYLCAGSGTRGQPQHFGDGTRLSIL.

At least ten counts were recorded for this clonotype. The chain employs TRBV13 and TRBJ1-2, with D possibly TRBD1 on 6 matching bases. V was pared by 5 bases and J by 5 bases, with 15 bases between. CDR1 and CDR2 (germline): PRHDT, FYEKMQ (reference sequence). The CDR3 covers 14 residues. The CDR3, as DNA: TGTGCCAGCAGCCCGCGAGGGACACGGTATGGCTACACCTTC. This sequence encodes CASSPRGTRYGYTF. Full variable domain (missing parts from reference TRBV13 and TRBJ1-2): AAGVIQSPRHLIKEKRETATLKCYPIPRHDTVYWYQQGPGQDPQFLISFYEKMQSDKGSIPDRFSAQQFSDYHSELNMSSLELGDSALYFCASSPRGTRYGYTFGSGTRLTVV.

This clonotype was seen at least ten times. The DNA of the CDR3 is TGTGCCAGCAGTTTACGACAGGGGCCGCAGTACTTC. Translated, it gives CASSLRQGPQYF. The chain joins TRBV28 to TRBJ2-7, with TRBD1 matching 8 bases. V was clipped by 2 bases and J by 9 bases; unmatched bases: 3. From germline, CDR1 is MDHEN and CDR2 SYDVKM. The CDR3 is made up of 12 amino acids.

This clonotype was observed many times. CDR3 sequence: CASSWGLGGMDGYTF. CDR3 bases: TGTGCCAGCAGTTGGGGACTGGGGGGTATGGATGGCTACACCTTC. The rearrangement links TRBV27 to TRBJ1-2; possible D gene TRBD1, 5 bases. The V end was cut by 4 bases, the J end by 6 bases, with 18 bases between. The CDR3 runs 15 residues. Per germline, CDR1 MNHEY and CDR2 SMNVEV (reference sequence).